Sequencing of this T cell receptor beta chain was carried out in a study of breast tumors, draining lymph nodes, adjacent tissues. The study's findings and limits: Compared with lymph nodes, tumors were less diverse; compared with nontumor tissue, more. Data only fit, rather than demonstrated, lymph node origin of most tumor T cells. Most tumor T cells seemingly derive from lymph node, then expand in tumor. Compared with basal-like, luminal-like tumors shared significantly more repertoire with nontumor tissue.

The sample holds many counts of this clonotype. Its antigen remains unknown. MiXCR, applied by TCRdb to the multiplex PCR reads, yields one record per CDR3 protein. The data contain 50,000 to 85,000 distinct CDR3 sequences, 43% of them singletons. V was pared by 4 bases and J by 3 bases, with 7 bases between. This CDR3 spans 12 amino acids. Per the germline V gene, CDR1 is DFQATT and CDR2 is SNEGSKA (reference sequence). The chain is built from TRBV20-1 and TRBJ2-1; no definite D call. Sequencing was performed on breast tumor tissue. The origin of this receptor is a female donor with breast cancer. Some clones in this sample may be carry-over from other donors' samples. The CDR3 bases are TGCAGTGCTAACGGAGACTACAATGAGCAGTTCTTC. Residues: CSANGDYNEQFF.